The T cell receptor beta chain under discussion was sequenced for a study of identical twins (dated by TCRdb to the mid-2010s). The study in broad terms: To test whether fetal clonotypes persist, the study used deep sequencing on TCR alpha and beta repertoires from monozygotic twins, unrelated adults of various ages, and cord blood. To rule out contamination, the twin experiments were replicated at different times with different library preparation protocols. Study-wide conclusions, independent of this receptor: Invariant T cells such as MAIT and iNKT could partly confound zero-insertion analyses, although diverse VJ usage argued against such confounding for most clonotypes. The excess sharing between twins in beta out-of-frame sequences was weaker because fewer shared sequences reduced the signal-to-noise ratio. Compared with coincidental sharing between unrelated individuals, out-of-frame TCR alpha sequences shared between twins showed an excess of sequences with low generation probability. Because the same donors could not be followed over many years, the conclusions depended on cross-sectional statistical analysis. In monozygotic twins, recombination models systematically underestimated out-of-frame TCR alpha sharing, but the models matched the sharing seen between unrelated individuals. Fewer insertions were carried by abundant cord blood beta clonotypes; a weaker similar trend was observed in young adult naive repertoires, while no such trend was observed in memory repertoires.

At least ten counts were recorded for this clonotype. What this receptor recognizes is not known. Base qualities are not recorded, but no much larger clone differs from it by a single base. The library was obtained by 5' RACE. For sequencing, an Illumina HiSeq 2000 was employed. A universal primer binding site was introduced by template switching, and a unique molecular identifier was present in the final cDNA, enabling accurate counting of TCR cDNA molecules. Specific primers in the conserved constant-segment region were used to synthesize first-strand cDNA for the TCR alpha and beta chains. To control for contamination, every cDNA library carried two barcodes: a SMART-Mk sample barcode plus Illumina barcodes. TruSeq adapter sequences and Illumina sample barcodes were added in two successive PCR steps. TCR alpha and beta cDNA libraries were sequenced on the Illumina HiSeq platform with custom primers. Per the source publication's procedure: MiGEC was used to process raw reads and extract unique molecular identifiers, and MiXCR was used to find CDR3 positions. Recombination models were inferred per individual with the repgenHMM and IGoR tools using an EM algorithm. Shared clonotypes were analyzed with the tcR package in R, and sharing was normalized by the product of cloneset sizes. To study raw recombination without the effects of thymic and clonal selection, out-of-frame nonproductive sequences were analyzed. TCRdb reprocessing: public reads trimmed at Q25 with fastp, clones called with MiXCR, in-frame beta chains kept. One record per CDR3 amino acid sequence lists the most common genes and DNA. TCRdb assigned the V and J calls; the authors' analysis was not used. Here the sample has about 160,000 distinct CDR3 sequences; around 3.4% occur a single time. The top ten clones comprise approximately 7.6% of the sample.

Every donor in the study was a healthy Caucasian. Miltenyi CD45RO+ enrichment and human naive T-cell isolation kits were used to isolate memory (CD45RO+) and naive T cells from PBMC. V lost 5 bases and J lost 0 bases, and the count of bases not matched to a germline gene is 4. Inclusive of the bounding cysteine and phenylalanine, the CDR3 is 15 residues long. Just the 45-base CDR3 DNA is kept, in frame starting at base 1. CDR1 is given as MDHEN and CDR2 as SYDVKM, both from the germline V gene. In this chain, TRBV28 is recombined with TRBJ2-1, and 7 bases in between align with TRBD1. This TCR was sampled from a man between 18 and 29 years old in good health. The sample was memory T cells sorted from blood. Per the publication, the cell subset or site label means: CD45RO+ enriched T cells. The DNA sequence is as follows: TGTGCCAGCAGTCCAGGGGGAAACTCCTACAATGAGCAGTTCTTC. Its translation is CASSPGGNSYNEQFF.